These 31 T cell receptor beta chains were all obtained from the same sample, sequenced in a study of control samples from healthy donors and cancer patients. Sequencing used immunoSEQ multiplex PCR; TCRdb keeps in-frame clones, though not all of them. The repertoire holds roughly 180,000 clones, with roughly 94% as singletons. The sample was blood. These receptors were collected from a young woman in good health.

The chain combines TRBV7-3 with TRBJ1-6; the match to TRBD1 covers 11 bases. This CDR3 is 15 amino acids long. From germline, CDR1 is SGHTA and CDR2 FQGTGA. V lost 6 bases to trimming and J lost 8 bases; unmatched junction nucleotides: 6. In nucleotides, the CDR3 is TGTGCCAGCAGTCTCCTGGGACAGGGGGATTCACCCCTCCACTTT. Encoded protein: CASSLLGQGDSPLHF.

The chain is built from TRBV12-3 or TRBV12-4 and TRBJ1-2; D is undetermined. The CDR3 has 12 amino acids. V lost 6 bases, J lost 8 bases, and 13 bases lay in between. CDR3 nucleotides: TGTGCCAGCAGGACTGGAGGAGTCGGCTACACCTTC. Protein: CASRTGGVGYTF.

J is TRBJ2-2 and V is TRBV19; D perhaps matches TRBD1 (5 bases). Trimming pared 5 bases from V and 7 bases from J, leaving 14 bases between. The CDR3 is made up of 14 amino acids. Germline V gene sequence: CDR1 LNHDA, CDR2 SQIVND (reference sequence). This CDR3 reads CASSPMGRIGELFF. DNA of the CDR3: TGTGCCAGTAGTCCTATGGGGCGGATCGGGGAGCTGTTTTTT. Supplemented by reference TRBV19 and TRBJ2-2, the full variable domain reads DGGITQSPKYLFRKEGQNVTLSCEQNLNHDAMYWYRQDPGQGLRLIYYSQIVNDFQKGDIAEGYSVSREKKESFPLTVTSAQKNPTAFYLCASSPMGRIGELFFGEGSRLTVL.

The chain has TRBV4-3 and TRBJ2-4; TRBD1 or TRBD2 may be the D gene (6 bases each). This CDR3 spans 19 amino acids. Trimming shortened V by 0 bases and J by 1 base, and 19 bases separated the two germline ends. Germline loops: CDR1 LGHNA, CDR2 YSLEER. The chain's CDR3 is CASSQDRGQGAWAKNIQYF. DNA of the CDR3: TGCGCCAGCAGCCAAGATCGGGGGCAGGGTGCTTGGGCCAAAAACATTCAGTACTTC.

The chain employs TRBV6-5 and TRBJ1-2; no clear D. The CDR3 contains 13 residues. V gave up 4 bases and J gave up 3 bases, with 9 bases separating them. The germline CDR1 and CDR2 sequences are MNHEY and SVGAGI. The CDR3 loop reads CASSLVGDYGYTF. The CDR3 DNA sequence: TGTGCCAGCAGTTTGGTGGGAGACTATGGCTACACCTTC.

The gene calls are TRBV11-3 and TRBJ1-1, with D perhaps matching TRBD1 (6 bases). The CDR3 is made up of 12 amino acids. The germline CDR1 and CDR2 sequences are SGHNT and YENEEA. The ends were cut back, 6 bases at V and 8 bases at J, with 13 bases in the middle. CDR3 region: CASRMGGGEAFF. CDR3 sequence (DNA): TGTGCCAGCAGAATGGGAGGGGGGGAAGCTTTCTTT.

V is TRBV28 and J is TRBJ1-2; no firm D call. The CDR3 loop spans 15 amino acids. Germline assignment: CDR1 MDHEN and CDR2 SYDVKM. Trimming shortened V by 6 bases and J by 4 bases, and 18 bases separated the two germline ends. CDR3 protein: CASSRRTATAYGYTF. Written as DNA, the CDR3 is TGTGCCAGCAGCCGACGGACTGCGACGGCCTATGGCTACACCTTC.

CDR3 in DNA: TGTGCCAGCAGTCCCCTCCCTTTAGGACGAGACTATGGCTACACCTTC. Its translation: CASSPLPLGRDYGYTF. This chain connects TRBV28 to TRBJ1-2, with unresolved D. The V gene lost 5 bases and the J gene lost 3 bases, with 19 bases spanning the gap. The CDR3 is 16 residues long. CDR1 and CDR2 (germline): MDHEN, SYDVKM.

The CDR3 region has the DNA TGCGCCAGCAGCTTGGGGGACAGGGGAAACATATATTTT. Residues: CASSLGDRGNIYF. The chain employs TRBV5-1 and TRBJ1-3, with TRBD1 identical over 10 bases. With V trimmed by 0 bases and J by 12 bases, 3 bases remained unmatched. Per the germline V gene, CDR1 is SGHRS and CDR2 is YFSETQ. This CDR3 is built from 13 residues. The full variable domain, rest sourced from reference TRBV5-1 and TRBJ1-3, is KAGVTQTPRYLIKTRGQQVTLSCSPISGHRSVSWYQQTPGQGLQFLFEYFSETQRNKGNFPGRFSGRQFSNSRSEMNVSTLELGDSALYLCASSLGDRGNIYFGEGSWLTVV.

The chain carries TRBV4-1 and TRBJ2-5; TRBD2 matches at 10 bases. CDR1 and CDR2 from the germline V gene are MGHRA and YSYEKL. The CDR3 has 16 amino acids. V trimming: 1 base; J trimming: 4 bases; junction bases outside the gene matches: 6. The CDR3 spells CASSQVASGGLETQYF. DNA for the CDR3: TGCGCCAGCAGCCAAGTCGCTAGCGGGGGCCTAGAGACCCAGTACTTC.

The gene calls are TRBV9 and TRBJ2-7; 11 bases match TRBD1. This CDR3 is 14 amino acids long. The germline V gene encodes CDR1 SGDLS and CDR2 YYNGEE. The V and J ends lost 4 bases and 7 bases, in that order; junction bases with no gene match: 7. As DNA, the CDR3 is TGTGCCAGCAGCTCAGAGGGGACAGGGGGGGAGCAGTACTTC. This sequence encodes CASSSEGTGGEQYF.

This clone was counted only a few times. CDR3 sequence (DNA): TGTGCCAGCAGCTCGGGACAGGCTGGGGGCTACACCTTC. Translation: CASSSGQAGGYTF. The V and J genes are TRBV7-9 and TRBJ1-2; 8 bases match TRBD1. This CDR3 region has 13 residues. Germline CDR1 reads SEHNR; CDR2 reads FQNEAQ (reference sequence). Germline trimming cut 4 bases from V and 8 bases from J; bases unmatched to any gene: 6.

CDR3 sequence reads: CASSLSGVNEQFF. The CDR3 bases are TGTGCCAGCAGCTTAAGCGGGGTCAATGAGCAGTTCTTC. V is TRBV11-2 and J is TRBJ2-1; 7 bases line up with TRBD2. Germline CDR1 and CDR2: SGHAT and FQNNGV. Trimming cost V 2 bases and J 6 bases; bases outside gene matches: 1. This CDR3 is 13 amino acids long.

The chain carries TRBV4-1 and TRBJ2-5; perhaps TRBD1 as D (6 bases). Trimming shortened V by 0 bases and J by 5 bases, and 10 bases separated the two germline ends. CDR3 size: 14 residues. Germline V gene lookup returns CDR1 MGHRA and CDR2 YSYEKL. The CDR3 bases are TGCGCCAGCAGCCAAGATCACAGGGAGGAGACCCAGTACTTC. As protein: CASSQDHREETQYF.

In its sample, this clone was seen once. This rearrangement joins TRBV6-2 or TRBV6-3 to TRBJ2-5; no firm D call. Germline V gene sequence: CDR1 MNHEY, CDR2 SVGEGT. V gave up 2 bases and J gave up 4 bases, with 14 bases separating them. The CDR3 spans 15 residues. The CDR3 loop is CASSYLSTPRETQYF. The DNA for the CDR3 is TGTGCCAGCAGTTACCTGTCGACCCCACGAGAGACCCAGTACTTC.

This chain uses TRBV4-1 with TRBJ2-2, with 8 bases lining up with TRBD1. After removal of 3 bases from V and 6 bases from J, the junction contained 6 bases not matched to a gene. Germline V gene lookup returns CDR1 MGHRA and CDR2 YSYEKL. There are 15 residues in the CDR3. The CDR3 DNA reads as TGCGCCAGCAGCCACCCCCCGACAGGGGCCGGGGAGCTGTTTTTT. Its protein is CASSHPPTGAGELFF.

The CDR3 loop reads CASSLGARRYEQYF. The CDR3 nucleotides read TGTGCCAGCAGCTTAGGGGCGCGTCGGTACGAGCAGTACTTC. The rearrangement joins TRBV11-2 to TRBJ2-7; no definite D call. From germline, CDR1 is SGHAT and CDR2 FQNNGV. With 1 base removed from V and 4 bases from J, the gap between germline ends came to 11 bases. This CDR3 contains 14 residues.

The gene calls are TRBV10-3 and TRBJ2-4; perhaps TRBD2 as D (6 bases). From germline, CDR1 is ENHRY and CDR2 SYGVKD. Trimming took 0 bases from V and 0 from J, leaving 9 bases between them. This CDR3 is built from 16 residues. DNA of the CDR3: TGTGCCATCAGTGAGTCGCTAGCGTTAGCCAAAAACATTCAGTACTTC. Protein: CAISESLALAKNIQYF.

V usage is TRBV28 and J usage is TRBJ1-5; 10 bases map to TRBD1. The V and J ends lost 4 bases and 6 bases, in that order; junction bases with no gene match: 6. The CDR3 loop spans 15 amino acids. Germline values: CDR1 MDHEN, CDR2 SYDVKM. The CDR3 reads CASSSQGQGFQPQHF. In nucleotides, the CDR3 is TGTGCCAGCAGTTCCCAGGGACAGGGGTTTCAGCCCCAGCATTTT.

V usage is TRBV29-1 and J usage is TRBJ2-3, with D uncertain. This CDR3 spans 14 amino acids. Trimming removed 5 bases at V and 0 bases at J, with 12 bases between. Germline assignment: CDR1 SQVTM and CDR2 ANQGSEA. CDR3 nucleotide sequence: TGCAGCGTTCGGTTGTTCTCTAGCACAGATACGCAGTATTTT. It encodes CSVRLFSSTDTQYF.

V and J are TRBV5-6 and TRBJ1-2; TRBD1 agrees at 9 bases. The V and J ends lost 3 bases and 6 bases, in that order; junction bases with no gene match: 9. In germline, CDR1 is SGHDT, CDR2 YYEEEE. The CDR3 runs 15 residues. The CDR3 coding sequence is TGTGCCAGCAGCTCCCTAGGACAGGGGCAGGATGGCTACACCTTC. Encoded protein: CASSSLGQGQDGYTF.

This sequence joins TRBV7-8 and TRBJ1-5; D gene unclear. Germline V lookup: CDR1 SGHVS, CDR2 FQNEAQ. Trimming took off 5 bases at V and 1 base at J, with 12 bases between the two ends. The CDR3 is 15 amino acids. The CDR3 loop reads CASSRDMGSNQPQHF. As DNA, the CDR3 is TGTGCCAGCAGCCGAGACATGGGGAGCAATCAGCCCCAGCATTTT. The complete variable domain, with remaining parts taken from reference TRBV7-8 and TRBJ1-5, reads GAGVSQSPRYKVAKRGQDVALRCDPISGHVSLFWYQQALGQGPEFLTYFQNEAQLDKSGLPSDRFFAERPEGSVSTLKIQRTQQEDSAVYLCASSRDMGSNQPQHFGDGTRLSIL.

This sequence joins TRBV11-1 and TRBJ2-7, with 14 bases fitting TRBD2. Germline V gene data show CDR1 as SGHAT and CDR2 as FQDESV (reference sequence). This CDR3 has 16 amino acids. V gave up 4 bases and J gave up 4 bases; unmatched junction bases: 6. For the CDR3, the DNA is TGTGCCAGCAGCTCCGGACTAGCGGGAGGATGGTACGAGCAGTACTTC. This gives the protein CASSSGLAGGWYEQYF.

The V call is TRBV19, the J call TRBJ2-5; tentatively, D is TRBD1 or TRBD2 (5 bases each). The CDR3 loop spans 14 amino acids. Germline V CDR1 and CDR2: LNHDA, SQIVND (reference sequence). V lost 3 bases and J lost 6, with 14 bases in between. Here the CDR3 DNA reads TGTGCCAGTAGTATTGGGGGACCCGGGAAGACCCAGTACTTC. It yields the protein CASSIGGPGKTQYF.

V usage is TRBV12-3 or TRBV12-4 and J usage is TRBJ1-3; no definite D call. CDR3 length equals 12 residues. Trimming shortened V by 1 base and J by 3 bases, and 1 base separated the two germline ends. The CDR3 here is CASSLDGNTIYF. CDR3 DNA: TGTGCCAGCAGTTTAGATGGAAACACCATATATTTT.

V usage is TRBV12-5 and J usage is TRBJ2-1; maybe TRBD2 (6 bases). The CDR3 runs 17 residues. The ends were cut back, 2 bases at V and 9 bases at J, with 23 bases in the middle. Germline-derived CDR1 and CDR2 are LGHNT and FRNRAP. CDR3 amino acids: CASGLMGGPPTTGEQFF. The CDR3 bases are TGTGCTAGTGGTTTGATGGGGGGTCCTCCCACAACAGGTGAGCAGTTCTTC.

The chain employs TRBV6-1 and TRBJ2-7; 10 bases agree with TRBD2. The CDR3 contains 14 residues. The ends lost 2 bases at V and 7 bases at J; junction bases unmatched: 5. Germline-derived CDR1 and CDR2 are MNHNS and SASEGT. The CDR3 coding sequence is TGTGCCAGCAGTGAACTAGCGGGGGCCGGGGAGCAGTACTTC. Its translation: CASSELAGAGEQYF.

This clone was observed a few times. Here the CDR3 reads CASSLAGQDYEQYF. As DNA, the CDR3 is TGTGCCAGCAGCTTAGCGGGACAGGACTACGAGCAGTACTTC. The chain is built from TRBV7-9 and TRBJ2-7; 8 bases match TRBD1. CDR3 size: 14 residues. The trim removed 0 bases at V and 3 bases at J, leaving 1 base unmatched. Germline V lookup: CDR1 SEHNR, CDR2 FQNEAQ (reference sequence).

The CDR3 nucleotides are TGTGCCAGTAGTATAGTTCGCAGGGGAGACTACGAGCAGTACTTC. It specifies CASSIVRRGDYEQYF. V gene TRBV19 combines with J gene TRBJ2-7; a possible D gene is TRBD1 (6 bases). Germline-derived CDR1 and CDR2 are LNHDA and SQIVND (reference sequence). Trimming left V 1 base short and J 3 bases short, with 13 bases between. CDR3 length: 15 amino acids.

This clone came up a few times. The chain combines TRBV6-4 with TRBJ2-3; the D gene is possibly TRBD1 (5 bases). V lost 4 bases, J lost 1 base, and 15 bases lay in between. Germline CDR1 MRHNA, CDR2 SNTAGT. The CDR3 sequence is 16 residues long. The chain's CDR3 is CASSVGFQGGTDTQYF. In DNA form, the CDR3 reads TGTGCCAGCAGTGTTGGTTTTCAGGGCGGCACAGATACGCAGTATTTT.

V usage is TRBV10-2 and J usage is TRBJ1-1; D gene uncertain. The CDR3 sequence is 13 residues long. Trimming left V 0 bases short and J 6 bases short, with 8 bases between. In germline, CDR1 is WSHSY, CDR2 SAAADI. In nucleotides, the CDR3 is TGCGCCAGCAGTGAGTCTTGGCGGGCTGAAGCTTTCTTT. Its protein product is CASSESWRAEAFF.